What follows describes a single TCR beta chain. Germline V lookup: CDR1 SGHNT, CDR2 YYREEE (reference sequence). The CDR3 is 15 residues long. Trimming removed 1 base from V and 7 bases from J, with 14 bases in between. The data stem from a study of blood T cell repertoires in COVID-19. For the study at large: Acute and convalescent COVID-19 specimens originated in the United States, Italy and Spain.

The repertoire was sequenced with immunoSEQ multiplex PCR; TCRdb's copy has only in-frame clones and lacks some. This table holds approximately 80,000 clones, 65% to 90% found once. The receptor's source is a man aged 45-65 years with COVID-19, enrolled during active disease. Sequenced: peripheral blood. The chain has TRBV5-4 and TRBJ1-4; a weak D match, TRBD1 (6 bases). The CDR3 DNA sequence: TGTGCCAGCAGCTTGCGGGACACCCGGGGTGAAAAACTGTTTTTT. Translation gives CASSLRDTRGEKLFF. Using reference TRBV5-4 and TRBJ1-4 for the parts outside the CDR3, the full variable domain is ETGVTQSPTHLIKTRGQQVTLRCSSQSGHNTVSWYQQALGQGPQFIFQYYREEENGRGNFPPRFSGLQFPNYSSELNVNALELDDSALYLCASSLRDTRGEKLFFGSGTQLSVL.